Below are 31 T cell receptor beta chains sequenced from a single sample in a study of CD8 T cells in ankylosing spondylitis. MiXCR, applied by TCRdb to the 5' RACE reads, yields one record per CDR3 protein. The data show roughly 230,000 distinct CDR3 sequences, with approximately 20% seen just once and roughly a third held by the top ten. Sample: blood, either unsorted or a sorted T cell fraction (not recorded which). These receptor sequences come from a male donor with ankylosing spondylitis or in good health (not recorded which).

This rearrangement joins TRBV5-6 to TRBJ2-3, with D possibly TRBD1 on 6 matching bases. This CDR3 region has 14 residues. Between the trimmed V and J ends, which lost 3 bases and 4 bases, there was a span of 12 bases. Per the germline V gene, CDR1 is SGHDT and CDR2 is YYEEEE. The CDR3 region has the DNA TGTGCCAGCAGCTGGGTGGCAGGGGCAGATACGCAGTATTTT. Translation: CASSWVAGADTQYF.

This clonotype turned up a few times. The chain uses TRBV3-1 and TRBJ2-1; D ambiguous. CDR1 is LGHDT and CDR2 is YNNKEL in the germline V gene (reference sequence). The CDR3 has 15 amino acids. The V gene lost 3 bases and the J gene lost 9 bases, with 18 bases spanning the gap. CDR3 region: CASSHTGPRVGEQFF. In nucleotides, the CDR3 is TGTGCCAGCAGCCACACCGGGCCCAGAGTCGGTGAGCAGTTCTTC.

The chain employs TRBV7-2 and TRBJ2-7; 7 bases agree with TRBD2. V shed 5 bases, J shed 3 bases, and the junction held 10 bases outside the gene matches. Germline CDR1 and CDR2: SGHTA and FQGNSA. The CDR3 length is 15 residues. In DNA, the CDR3 is TGTGCCAGCAGCGACCAGCGGGATCCGTTCTACGAGCAGTACTTC. Amino acids: CASSDQRDPFYEQYF.

This clonotype has a handful of counts. V is TRBV27 and J is TRBJ2-7; D call uncertain. CDR1 MNHEY and CDR2 SMNVEV come from the germline V gene (reference sequence). V was shortened by 2 bases and J by 0 bases, with 11 bases between the two germline ends. This CDR3 has 15 residues. The CDR3 DNA sequence: TGTGCCAGCAGTTTACTGGGCCCGAGCTCCTACGAGCAGTACTTC. Protein: CASSLLGPSSYEQYF.

The chain is built from TRBV7-9 and TRBJ2-7; D call uncertain. The CDR3 has 14 amino acids. V was pared by 7 bases and J by 2 bases, with 15 bases between. CDR1 is SEHNR and CDR2 is FQNEAQ in the germline V gene (reference sequence). The CDR3 DNA reads as TGTGCCAGCACCGTGACGGCAGGTACCTACGAGCAGTACTTC. Translation: CASTVTAGTYEQYF.

The rearrangement joins TRBV27 to TRBJ2-2; D is possibly TRBD1 or TRBD2 (5 bases each). Germline lookup yields CDR1 MNHEY and CDR2 SMNVEV (reference sequence). V dropped 0 bases and J dropped 4 bases, with 15 bases sitting between them. This CDR3 has 17 residues. Here the CDR3 DNA reads TGTGCCAGCAGTTTATCGCTGGAATGGGGGAGCACCGGGGAGCTGTTTTTT. This codes for CASSLSLEWGSTGELFF.

DNA for the CDR3: TGCAGTGCTAGAGATCTACGGGACCAAGAGACCCAGTACTTC. Encoded protein: CSARDLRDQETQYF. This chain connects TRBV20-1 to TRBJ2-5; D is undetermined. The CDR3 extends over 14 amino acids. Trimming left V 0 bases short and J 0 bases short, with 8 bases between. Looked up from germline, CDR1 is DFQATT and CDR2 is SNEGSKA (reference sequence).

This clonotype was detected only a few times. J is TRBJ2-6 and V is TRBV15; unclear D gene. The CDR3 is made up of 15 amino acids. The V end lost 0 bases, the J end lost 7 bases, and 10 bases lay between the germline ends. Germline V gene lookup returns CDR1 LNHNV and CDR2 YYDKDF (reference sequence). The CDR3 sequence is CATSRDLEDANVLTF. CDR3 nucleotide sequence: TGTGCCACCAGCAGAGATCTGGAAGATGCCAACGTCCTGACTTTC. Together with reference TRBV15 and TRBJ2-6, the CDR3 gives the full variable domain: DAMVIQNPRYQVTQFGKPVTLSCSQTLNHNVMYWYQQKSSQAPKLLFHYYDKDFNNEADTPDNFQSRRPNTSFCFLDIRSPGLGDTAMYLCATSRDLEDANVLTFGAGSRLTVL.

This clonotype was detected a few times. The chain is built from TRBV27 and TRBJ1-5; TRBD1 aligns across 7 bases. This CDR3 is built from 13 residues. The junction had 3 bases not matched to a gene; V was cut back by 10 bases and J by 0 bases. The V gene's germline CDR1 is MNHEY and CDR2 SMNVEV (reference sequence). The CDR3 reads CAIGTDSNQPQHF. CDR3 coding DNA: TGTGCCATCGGGACAGATAGCAATCAGCCCCAGCATTTT.

This clonotype has a count of ten or more. This chain links TRBV9 with TRBJ1-6, with 9 bases aligning to TRBD1. The CDR3 is 15 amino acids. Per germline, CDR1 SGDLS and CDR2 YYNGEE. V lost 3 bases to trimming and J lost 9 bases; unmatched junction nucleotides: 7. CDR3 in amino acids: CASSDSGTGRSPLHF. CDR3 sequence (DNA): TGTGCCAGCAGCGATTCCGGGACAGGGCGTTCACCCCTCCACTTT.

This clonotype was seen a handful of times. CDR3 in DNA: TGTGCCAGCAGGGCGGGGGAGGGATACGAGCAGTACTTC. Translation: CASRAGEGYEQYF. The genes are TRBV27 and TRBJ2-7; 7 bases agree with TRBD2. The germline V gene encodes CDR1 MNHEY and CDR2 SMNVEV (reference sequence). This CDR3 has 13 residues. V lost 6 bases, J lost 4 bases, and 6 bases stayed unmatched.

The rearrangement uses TRBV14 and TRBJ2-3, with D tentatively TRBD2 (6 bases). CDR3 length: 15 residues. The germline gives CDR1 SGHDN, CDR2 FVKESK. With 4 bases removed from V and 3 bases from J, the gap between germline ends came to 14 bases. The CDR3 DNA sequence: TGTGCCAGCAGCCCCGACACGGGAGTAACAGATACGCAGTATTTT. Its protein is CASSPDTGVTDTQYF.

The chain employs TRBV20-1 and TRBJ2-7; TRBD2 agrees at 11 bases. With V trimmed by 0 bases and J by 4 bases, 5 bases remained unmatched. The CDR3 covers 15 residues. Germline V lookup: CDR1 DFQATT, CDR2 SNEGSKA (reference sequence). CDR3 loop: CSARDILAGDYEQYF. The CDR3 region has the DNA TGCAGTGCTAGAGATATACTAGCGGGAGATTACGAGCAGTACTTC.

The gene calls are TRBV11-1 and TRBJ2-7; 7 positions match TRBD1. Germline values: CDR1 SGHAT, CDR2 FQDESV (reference sequence). The V and J ends lost 5 bases and 5 bases, in that order; junction bases with no gene match: 15. The CDR3 runs 16 residues. The CDR3 sequence is CASSHRGTTAYDEQYF. As DNA, the CDR3 is TGTGCCAGCAGCCACAGGGGCACGACCGCTTACGACGAGCAGTACTTC.

This clonotype was detected a few times. This chain joins TRBV29-1 and TRBJ1-1; a possible D gene is TRBD1 (6 bases). Germline V gene lookup returns CDR1 SQVTM and CDR2 ANQGSEA. V lost 1 base and J 7 bases, leaving 10 bases between the germline ends. The CDR3 length is 12 residues. The CDR3 nucleotides are TGCAGCGTTGAAGGGGGGCGGGTTGAAGCTTTCTTT. Translated, it gives CSVEGGRVEAFF.

This clonotype was counted a few times. J is TRBJ2-2 and V is TRBV29-1; D assignment may be TRBD1 or TRBD2 (6 bases each). Germline V CDR1 and CDR2: SQVTM, ANQGSEA. V was cut by 7 bases and J by 5 bases, with 14 bases left in between. This CDR3 spans 13 amino acids. CDR3 sequence (DNA): TGCAGCGGCTCCGGGGGCCGGACCGGGGAGCTGTTTTTT. This translates into CSGSGGRTGELFF.

The chain uses TRBV6-2 or TRBV6-3 and TRBJ2-2, with 10 positions matching TRBD2. The CDR3 covers 16 residues. Germline values: CDR1 MNHEY, CDR2 SVGEGT. Losses at the gene ends were 7 bases for V and 5 bases for J; bases not matched to a gene: 10. The CDR3 sequence is CASTETLAGVTGELFF. The CDR3 nucleotides read TGTGCCAGCACAGAGACCCTAGCGGGAGTTACCGGGGAGCTGTTTTTT.

This clonotype was recorded at least ten times. The V and J genes are TRBV7-9 and TRBJ2-3, with 9 bases identical to TRBD2. CDR1 is SEHNR and CDR2 is FQNEAQ in the germline V gene (reference sequence). After removal of 4 bases from V and 5 bases from J, the junction contained 10 bases not matched to a gene. There are 16 residues in the CDR3. The CDR3 DNA follows: TGTGCCAGCAGCTCTCTAGCGGGAATTAACTTAGATACGCAGTATTTT. This codes for CASSSLAGINLDTQYF.

This chain connects TRBV2 to TRBJ1-5, with a weak D call TRBD1 (5 bases). Germline CDR1 is SNHLY and CDR2 is FYNNEI. The CDR3 length is 15 residues. The germline V and J ends were trimmed by 7 bases and 1 base, with 14 bases remaining between them. The chain's CDR3 is CASKPWAGSNQPQHF. For the CDR3, the DNA is TGTGCCAGCAAACCCTGGGCAGGGAGCAATCAGCCCCAGCATTTT.

As for this clonotype: The junction does not match germline at one end; this may be a read error. This chain uses TRBV29-1 with TRBJ2-1; the D is unclear. This CDR3 is built from 8 residues. Looked up from germline, CDR1 is SQVTM and CDR2 is ANQGSEA. The CDR3 DNA is TGCAGCGTTGCCCCCCGCGTCTTC. Protein: CSVAPRVF.

This clonotype was counted between two and nine times. In DNA form, the CDR3 reads TGTGCCAGCAGCTTCTCCGGGACAGGGCAGGTTGAAGCTTTCTTT. Translation: CASSFSGTGQVEAFF. This chain connects TRBV5-6 to TRBJ1-1, with 9 nucleotides matching TRBD1. The CDR3 has 15 residues. Per germline, CDR1 SGHDT and CDR2 YYEEEE. V trimming: 2 bases; J trimming: 7 bases; junction bases outside the gene matches: 9.

This clonotype occurred a few times. The chain combines TRBV6-1 with TRBJ1-5; D might be TRBD1 (6 bases). The CDR3 is 15 residues long. Between the trimmed V and J ends, which lost 0 bases and 8 bases, there was a span of 14 bases. Per the germline V gene, CDR1 is MNHNS and CDR2 is SASEGT. The CDR3 reads CASSEAPDSGEPQHF. The CDR3 DNA sequence: TGTGCCAGCAGTGAAGCACCGGACAGTGGGGAGCCCCAGCATTTT.

The sample holds a few counts of this clonotype. V is TRBV15 and J is TRBJ1-6; D perhaps matches TRBD1 (5 bases). Germline values: CDR1 LNHNV, CDR2 YYDKDF (reference sequence). This CDR3 has 16 amino acids. V lost 2 bases, J lost 7 bases, and 15 bases lay in between. This CDR3 reads CATSRNLGVGNSPLHF. Here the CDR3 DNA reads TGTGCCACCAGCAGAAATTTAGGGGTAGGCAATTCACCCCTCCACTTT.

This chain uses TRBV11-2 with TRBJ2-4; 10 bases agree with TRBD2. The CDR3 sequence is 18 residues long. The junction had 18 bases not matched to a gene; V was cut back by 3 bases and J by 10 bases. CDR1 is SGHAT, CDR2 FQNNGV, per germline. The CDR3 region is CASSFLQAGGPVLGIQYF. CDR3 coding DNA: TGTGCCAGCAGCTTCCTCCAAGCGGGAGGGCCAGTTTTGGGGATTCAGTACTTC.

This clonotype was counted ten times or more. Germline is not matched at one junction end, which may reflect a read error. The chain carries TRBV7-6 and TRBJ2-4; D is undetermined. Germline CDR1 reads SGHVS; CDR2 reads FNYEAQ. This CDR3 is built from 11 residues. For the CDR3, the DNA is TGTGCCAGCAGCTTATTTAAGGGATTGAACTTC. It specifies CASSLFKGLNF.

This clonotype appeared many times. CDR3 DNA sequence: TGCAGCGTTCTACAGGGGACCGGGGAGCTGTTTTTT. Translating gives CSVLQGTGELFF. V gene TRBV29-1 combines with J gene TRBJ2-2; 7 nucleotides match TRBD1. Per germline, CDR1 SQVTM and CDR2 ANQGSEA. The CDR3 runs to 12 residues. V trimming: 5 bases; J trimming: 5 bases; junction bases outside the gene matches: 2.

This clonotype was seen a few times. CDR3 bases: TGTGCCAGCAGCTTAGATTTTACCGGGGAGCTGTTTTTT. Its translation: CASSLDFTGELFF. The chain has TRBV11-2 and TRBJ2-2; D is unresolved. Trimming stripped 0 bases from V and 5 bases from J, with 4 bases between. The germline gives CDR1 SGHAT, CDR2 FQNNGV. This CDR3 contains 13 residues.

This clonotype was picked up a small number of times. V and J are TRBV7-3 and TRBJ2-1; D is unclear. The germline CDR1 and CDR2 sequences are SGHTA and FQGTGA. This CDR3 contains 16 residues. The V end was cut by 4 bases, the J end by 0 bases, with 13 bases between. DNA of the CDR3: TGTGCCAGCAGCTCCCCAGTCGTCGGCTCCTACAATGAGCAGTTCTTC. It is translated as CASSSPVVGSYNEQFF.

This clonotype was detected ten times or more. The J gene is TRBJ1-2, the V gene TRBV4-2; D gene uncertain. Germline CDR1 and CDR2: LGHNA and YNFKEQ. There are 16 residues in the CDR3. V was trimmed by 0 bases and J by 4 bases, leaving 15 bases between them. The CDR3 DNA reads TGTGCCAGCAGCCAAGATGGTAATCCGGCAGGCTATGGCTACACCTTC. Translated: CASSQDGNPAGYGYTF.

This clonotype was observed many times. The chain carries TRBV24-1 and TRBJ2-2, with 7 nucleotides matching TRBD2. Germline trimming cut 3 bases from V and 0 bases from J; bases unmatched to any gene: 6. CDR3 length equals 17 residues. Germline lookup yields CDR1 KGHDR and CDR2 SFDVKD. CDR3 residues: CATSDVWGGPNTGELFF. DNA of the CDR3: TGTGCCACCAGTGATGTTTGGGGAGGGCCGAACACCGGGGAGCTGTTTTTT.

This clonotype was found a few times. The chain couples TRBV3-1 to TRBJ2-7; D might be TRBD1 (5 bases). This CDR3 region has 14 residues. Trimming removed 4 bases at V and 2 bases at J, with 12 bases between. The germline V gene encodes CDR1 LGHDT and CDR2 YNNKEL (reference sequence). CDR3 bases: TGTGCCAGCAGCCCTGGCGGACATACCTACGAGCAGTACTTC. It specifies CASSPGGHTYEQYF.